This T cell receptor beta chain was captured by sequencing in a study of blood T cell repertoires in COVID-19. Study overall: The cDNA or gDNA used as material had been derived from T cells, B-cell-depleted T cells, or PBMCs.

Those who participated ranged in age from about 18 to 95 years and resided in roughly 26 US areas. Cohorts were assigned according to the clinical history that participants reported. How the authors handled the data: Nucleated cell number was recorded as an estimate derived from reference gene primer amplification. Method: immunoSEQ multiplex PCR; TCRdb's copy keeps in-frame clones and lacks some. The V and J calls and clone size come from that table; D and trimming were worked out from the DNA. The sample lists some 290,000 clones; approximately 90% were seen once. The CDR3 spans 14 residues. The V gene end was trimmed by 6 bases and the J gene end by 3 bases; junction bases not matched to a gene: 4. Germline loops: CDR1 MNHEY, CDR2 SVGAGI.

The chain recombines TRBV6-5 with TRBJ2-7, with 11 bases matching TRBD2. Material: PBMCs or T cells enriched from blood (not recorded which). The origin of this receptor is a woman between 40 and 50 years old with acute COVID-19. CDR3 protein: CASRLAGEIYEQYF. CDR3 nucleotides: TGTGCCAGCAGACTAGCGGGAGAAATCTACGAGCAGTACTTC.